This T cell receptor (beta chain) was recorded in a study of cytotoxic CD8 clonotypes in ibrutinib-treated CLL. The CDR3 runs 15 residues. The V gene's germline CDR1 is LNHDA and CDR2 SQIVND (reference sequence). V shed 5 bases and J shed 2 bases, with 15 bases lying between them. Only in-frame clones appear in the TCRdb table, and some are missing; sequencing was by immunoSEQ multiplex PCR. Here the sample spans about 160,000 clones, roughly four fifths being singletons. The receptor's source is a human donor with chronic lymphocytic leukemia. The V gene is TRBV19, the J gene TRBJ1-2; TRBD1 might be the D (6 bases). The starting material was PBMCs, obtained after 12 months of ibrutinib treatment. The CDR3 region is CASSAVDRSNYGYTF. DNA of the CDR3: TGTGCCAGTAGTGCGGTGGACAGATCCAACTATGGCTACACCTTC.